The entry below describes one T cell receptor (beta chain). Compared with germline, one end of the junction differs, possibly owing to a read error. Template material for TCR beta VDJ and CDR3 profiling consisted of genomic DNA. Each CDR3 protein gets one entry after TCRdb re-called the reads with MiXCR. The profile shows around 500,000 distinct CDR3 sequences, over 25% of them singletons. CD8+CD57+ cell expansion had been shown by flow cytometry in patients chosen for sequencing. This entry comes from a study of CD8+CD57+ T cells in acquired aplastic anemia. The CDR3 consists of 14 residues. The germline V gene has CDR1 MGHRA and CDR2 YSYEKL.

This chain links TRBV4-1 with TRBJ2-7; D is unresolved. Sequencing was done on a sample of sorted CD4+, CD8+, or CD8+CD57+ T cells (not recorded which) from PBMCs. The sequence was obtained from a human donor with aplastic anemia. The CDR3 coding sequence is TGCCCCAGCAGCCAAGATCTTAGCTCCTACGAGCAGTACTTC. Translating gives CPSSQDLSSYEQYF.